These 18 T cell receptor beta chains came from one sample sequenced in a study of blood T cell repertoires in COVID-19. Some clones are missing from TCRdb's copy, which holds only in-frame ones; the method was immunoSEQ multiplex PCR. Of under 250,000 clones listed, 88% are singletons. Sequenced sample: PBMCs or T cells enriched from blood (not recorded which). These receptors were collected from a woman in her 30s who had been exposed to COVID-19.

The gene calls are TRBV6-5 and TRBJ2-7, with TRBD2 matching 14 bases. The V segment lost 7 bases and the J segment 6 bases; nucleotides outside the gene matches: 8. The CDR3 consists of 15 residues. Germline assignment: CDR1 MNHEY and CDR2 SVGAGI. In DNA, the CDR3 is TGTGCCAGCAAGGGGACTAGCGGGAGAATCTCCGAGCAGTACTTC. It translates to CASKGTSGRISEQYF.

This clone was counted once. This sequence joins TRBV9 and TRBJ2-1; D unresolved. The V end was cut by 2 bases, the J end by 0 bases, with 18 bases between. The CDR3 loop spans 18 amino acids. Germline CDR1 and CDR2: SGDLS and YYNGEE. In DNA, the CDR3 is TGTGCCAGCAGCGTCACCCCCCTAGGAACCAGCTCCTACAATGAGCAGTTCTTC. Translated, it gives CASSVTPLGTSSYNEQFF. Full variable domain (remainder filled in from reference TRBV9 and TRBJ2-1): DSGVTQTPKHLITATGQRVTLRCSPRSGDLSVYWYQQSLDQGLQFLIQYYNGEERAKGNILERFSAQQFPDLHSELNLSSLELGDSALYFCASSVTPLGTSSYNEQFFGPGTRLTVL.

The chain employs TRBV27 and TRBJ2-1, with 13 bases that match TRBD2. Germline values: CDR1 MNHEY, CDR2 SMNVEV (reference sequence). Unmatched junction bases numbered 8, after V lost 6 bases and J lost 9 bases. The CDR3 is 15 residues long. The CDR3 coding sequence is TGTGCCAGCAGACTTACTAGCGGGAGGGCCACTGAGCAGTTCTTC. Its protein is CASRLTSGRATEQFF.

V gene TRBV30 combines with J gene TRBJ1-1; 7 positions agree with TRBD1. The ends lost 2 bases at V and 1 base at J; junction bases unmatched: 1. This CDR3 comprises 13 residues. Germline V gene data show CDR1 as GTSNPN and CDR2 as SVGIG (reference sequence). The CDR3 sequence: CAWSRQGNTEAFF. The CDR3 DNA reads as TGTGCCTGGAGTAGACAGGGGAACACTGAAGCTTTCTTT.

The chain combines TRBV6-6 with TRBJ2-7; tentative D call: TRBD2 (6 bases). This CDR3 spans 13 amino acids. V lost 9 bases, J lost 0 bases, and 12 bases lay in between. CDR1 is MNHNY and CDR2 is SVGAGI in the germline V gene (reference sequence). CDR3 sequence (DNA): TGTGCCAGTACTTGGCGGGACTCCTACGAGCAGTACTTC. Translation: CASTWRDSYEQYF.

The gene calls are TRBV7-3 and TRBJ1-4; D gene unclear. The CDR3 is 18 residues long. Trimming cost V 5 bases and J 3 bases, with 22 bases left between them. The germline V gene has CDR1 SGHTA and CDR2 FQGTGA. The DNA of the CDR3 is TGTGCCAGCAGCACCCCGATGAGTGTGAGTACTCCTAATGAAAAACTGTTTTTT. This encodes CASSTPMSVSTPNEKLFF.

This chain links TRBV2 with TRBJ2-1, with 11 bases aligning to TRBD2. Germline V gene sequence: CDR1 SNHLY, CDR2 FYNNEI. V gave up 4 bases and J gave up 4 bases; unmatched junction bases: 6. The CDR3 sequence is 16 residues long. CDR3 sequence: CASSVTSSGRYNEQFF. The DNA for the CDR3 is TGTGCCAGCAGTGTTACCTCTAGCGGGAGGTACAATGAGCAGTTCTTC.

The chain has TRBV15 and TRBJ2-3, with 11 bases identical to TRBD2. With 3 bases clipped from V and 2 bases from J, the junction kept 1 base outside the gene matches. This CDR3 has 15 residues. Germline assignment: CDR1 LNHNV and CDR2 YYDKDF (reference sequence). The CDR3: CATSRGLADTDTQYF. DNA of the CDR3: TGTGCCACCAGCAGGGGACTAGCGGACACAGATACGCAGTATTTT.

This chain connects TRBV2 to TRBJ2-2, with D tentatively TRBD2 (6 bases). V lost 6 bases and J lost 2, with 13 bases in between. Germline-derived CDR1 and CDR2 are SNHLY and FYNNEI. The CDR3 has 15 amino acids. CDR3 DNA sequence: TGTGCCAGCAGGGCTGAGGGACTTAACACCGGGGAGCTGTTTTTT. It yields the protein CASRAEGLNTGELFF.

V and J are TRBV6-5 and TRBJ1-1; possible D gene TRBD1, 5 bases. This CDR3 spans 13 amino acids. V was clipped by 8 bases and J by 3 bases, with 13 bases between them. Germline CDR1 MNHEY, CDR2 SVGAGI. DNA for the CDR3: TGTGCCAGCCACAGGAGCGTGGACACTGAAGCTTTCTTT. Residues: CASHRSVDTEAFF.

The chain has TRBV5-1 and TRBJ1-2; TRBD1 might be the D (5 bases). V was shortened by 0 bases and J by 4 bases, with 16 bases between the two germline ends. The CDR3 loop spans 16 amino acids. CDR1 and CDR2 (germline): SGHRS, YFSETQ. The DNA for the CDR3 is TGCGCCAGCAGCTTGGAGGCGCGGGGGGGAGCCTATGGCTACACCTTC. Its translation is CASSLEARGGAYGYTF.

The rearrangement joins TRBV7-6 to TRBJ1-2; D is possibly TRBD1 (5 bases). The V end was cut by 1 base, the J end by 8 bases, with 5 bases between. Germline V gives CDR1 SGHVS, CDR2 FNYEAQ. The CDR3 runs 11 residues. CDR3 residues: CASSLDRGYTF. The CDR3 coding sequence is TGTGCCAGCAGCTTAGACAGGGGCTACACCTTC. Complete variable domain (other parts from reference TRBV7-6 and TRBJ1-2): GAGVSQSPRYKVTKRGQDVALRCDPISGHVSLYWYRQALGQGPEFLTYFNYEAQQDKSGLPNDRFSAERPEGSISTLTIQRTEQRDSAMYRCASSLDRGYTFGSGTRLTVV.

This chain links TRBV25-1 with TRBJ2-7; 8 bases are a match to TRBD2. The CDR3 is made up of 15 amino acids. Germline CDR1 and CDR2: MGHDK and SYGVNS. After removal of 4 bases from V and 4 bases from J, the junction contained 9 bases not matched to a gene. The CDR3 coding sequence is TGTGCCAGCAGTGGAAGCGGGAGAGAACCGTACGAGCAGTACTTC. Encoded protein: CASSGSGREPYEQYF.

The chain carries TRBV30 and TRBJ1-3; no firm D call. Trimming cost V 3 bases and J 4 bases, with 13 bases left between them. Per the germline V gene, CDR1 is GTSNPN and CDR2 is SVGIG (reference sequence). The CDR3 loop spans 14 amino acids. The CDR3 loop reads CAWRGREAGNTIYF. The CDR3 bases are TGTGCCTGGAGAGGGAGGGAAGCCGGAAACACCATATATTTT.

This chain uses TRBV7-9 with TRBJ2-3, with 13 bases matching TRBD2. Germline trimming cut 1 base from V and 2 bases from J; bases unmatched to any gene: 6. The CDR3 is 18 residues long. CDR1 and CDR2 from the germline V gene are SEHNR and FQNEAQ (reference sequence). CDR3 bases: TGTGCCAGCAGCTTAGGAAGACTAGCGGGGGGAATCACAGATACGCAGTATTTT. Protein product: CASSLGRLAGGITDTQYF.

The V and J genes are TRBV19 and TRBJ1-1; 8 bases map to TRBD1. J lost 5 bases, V lost 8 bases, and 13 bases had no gene match. Per the germline V gene, CDR1 is LNHDA and CDR2 is SQIVND (reference sequence). The CDR3 length is 15 residues. The CDR3 nucleotides are TGTGCCAGTTCCAACCAGGGGGCGCGGGATACTGAAGCTTTCTTT. Its protein product is CASSNQGARDTEAFF.

The V and J genes are TRBV9 and TRBJ2-5, with TRBD2 identical over 10 bases. CDR3 length: 15 amino acids. V trimming: 5 bases; J trimming: 6 bases; junction bases outside the gene matches: 10. The germline V gene encodes CDR1 SGDLS and CDR2 YYNGEE. The CDR3 reads CASSGSGRAQKTQYF. The CDR3 DNA is TGTGCCAGCAGTGGAAGCGGGAGGGCCCAGAAGACCCAGTACTTC.

CDR3 sequence (DNA): TGTGCCTGGTCTACAGGGGGCGCAGGTGATGAAAAACTGTTTTTT. Translated: CAWSTGGAGDEKLFF. This chain links TRBV30 with TRBJ1-4, with 9 positions matching TRBD1. V was pared by 5 bases and J by 6 bases, with 10 bases of the junction left unmatched. CDR1 is GTSNPN and CDR2 is SVGIG in the germline V gene (reference sequence). The CDR3 runs to 15 residues.